This T cell receptor beta chain was obtained from a study of T cell responses to AZD1222 COVID-19 vaccine. Whole-study findings and limits: At 160-218 and 743-854, vaccine-associated CD4 TCRs were dominant, and they spanned spike. Just a handful of AZD1222 recipients were seropositive at baseline. Females outnumbered males among donors, who were mostly white British; clonal diversity was possibly underestimated.

The CDR3 extends over 17 amino acids. The trim removed 6 bases at V and 6 bases at J, leaving 16 bases unmatched. The germline gives CDR1 MNHEY, CDR2 SVGEGT. Of note for this clone: The antigen is unknown.

Assay: immunoSEQ multiplex PCR; the TCRdb copy retains only in-frame clones and omits some. Counted here are about 150,000 clones, 90% to 95% occurring once; the ten biggest clones make up about 4%. This TCR derives from an adult who received the AZD1222 COVID-19 vaccine. This chain uses TRBV6-2 or TRBV6-3 with TRBJ2-1, with 8 bases identical to TRBD2. The sample was peripheral blood, taken 28 days after the second AZD1222 dose. CDR3 loop: CASSHTGTRLRGNEQFF. CDR3 coding DNA: TGTGCCAGCAGCCATACCGGGACTAGACTCAGGGGCAATGAGCAGTTCTTC.